This T cell receptor (beta chain) was captured in a study of T-cell memory formation after mild COVID-19 (dated by TCRdb to about 2021). Regarding the complete study: TCR sequence clusters from the two donors were found to be largely donor specific. In a couple of donors, T-cell clones that expanded and contracted after mild COVID-19 were tracked by sequencing TCRalpha and TCRbeta repertoires over time. Two young, previously healthy adult volunteers, one female and one male, were included in the cohort. What the authors observed across the whole study: SARS-CoV-2 specificity was not confirmed for the second-wave clones peaking on day 37. Balanced CD4/CD8 phenotypes were observed for clones contracting from day 15 to 85, whereas a bias towards CD4+ was observed for a second wave of clones expanding from day 15 to 37. Some responding clones were detected in pre-infection memory, which suggested that pre-existing cross-reactive memory T cells had joined the SARS-CoV-2 response. The study included only a couple of mild cases, and larger cohorts that include severe cases with pre-infection samples were judged to be necessary. Contracting CD4+ clones were located mainly in the CM and EM memory subsets, whereas CD8+ clones were found to be enriched in EMRA.

This clonotype has just a few counts. No cognate antigen has been identified for it. Per-base qualities were not stored, and no clone one base away is much larger. Sequencer: Illumina NovaSeq 6000. TCRalpha and TCRbeta cDNA libraries were constructed by 5'RACE with constant-segment primers, with sample barcodes and unique molecular identifiers being introduced. Trizol reagent was used to extract RNA from every sample. The libraries were amplified in two PCR steps, and the second step added a second sample barcode and Illumina TruSeq adapters. Sequencing of libraries was performed on an Illumina NovaSeq with 2 x 150 bp paired-end reads. Concerning the study's data processing: With migec v1.2.7, reads were demultiplexed and then collapsed into UMI-guided consensus sequences. Using mixcr v2.1.11, the UMI consensuses were aligned to TRA and TRB V and J templates and assembled into clonotypes. A clonotype was counted as expanded or contracted only when both edgeR and NoisET called the clonotype significant, with the noise models trained on biological replicates. For edgeR calls, the thresholds were a false discovery rate-adjusted p below 0.01 and a log2 fold-change of 1. As an exploratory analysis of dynamics, max-normalized trajectories of the 1000 most abundant clonotypes were examined with PCA combined with hierarchical clustering. Each responding clone was given a CD4 or CD8 phenotype based on the CD4+ and CD8+ repertoires, which had been sequenced separately. The public reads were quality trimmed at Q25 with fastp and then assembled into clones with MiXCR by TCRdb, keeping productive beta chains. Identical CDR3 protein sequences are pooled into one entry, listed with their most common genes and DNA. The V and J calls and clone size are TCRdb's, not the authors'. This sample holds under 300,000 distinct CDR3 sequences; over 7% were observed only once. The top ten clonotypes cover 22% of the sample.

Ficoll-Paque density gradient centrifugation was used to isolate PBMCs. The CDR3 goes from the cysteine to the phenylalanine over 16 residues. Solely the CDR3 DNA is kept, with 48 bases framed from the first base. In the germline V gene, CDR1 corresponds to MNHNS and CDR2 to SASEGT. At the junction V is shortened by 4 bases and J by 7 bases; bases outside the gene matches: 12. The sequenced material came from PBMCs or a T cell subset sorted from them (not recorded which). The TCR was taken from a man younger than 35 who had mild COVID-19 (a few samples of this study predate the infection). The sample titles of this study are shuffled in the database, so cell type and time point are left out; the donor was told from shared clones. The chain is made from TRBV6-1 and TRBJ1-3; 8 of the junction bases match TRBD1. Here is the DNA: TGTGCCAGCAGTGGGTTAATCGGACAGGGACGCAACACCATATATTTT. The translation is CASSGLIGQGRNTIYF.